This paragraph covers one T cell receptor (beta chain) sequence. Sequenced by immunoSEQ multiplex PCR; TCRdb stores in-frame clones only, minus some. The sample has about 66,000 clones; over 75% are singletons. This sample is part of a study of T cell changes during pregnancy in multiple sclerosis. The germline V gene has CDR1 SGHDN and CDR2 FVKESK. V was pared by 1 base and J by 5 bases, with 5 bases between. The CDR3 extends over 12 amino acids. The J gene is TRBJ1-1, the V gene TRBV14; D remains ambiguous. Source: CD8+ T cells from peripheral blood mononuclear cells, taken before pregnancy. This receptor was identified in a female donor with multiple sclerosis, enrolled in a pregnancy study. The CDR3 loop reads CASSQAFTEAFF. The CDR3 nucleotides read TGTGCCAGCAGCCAAGCCTTTACTGAAGCTTTCTTT.